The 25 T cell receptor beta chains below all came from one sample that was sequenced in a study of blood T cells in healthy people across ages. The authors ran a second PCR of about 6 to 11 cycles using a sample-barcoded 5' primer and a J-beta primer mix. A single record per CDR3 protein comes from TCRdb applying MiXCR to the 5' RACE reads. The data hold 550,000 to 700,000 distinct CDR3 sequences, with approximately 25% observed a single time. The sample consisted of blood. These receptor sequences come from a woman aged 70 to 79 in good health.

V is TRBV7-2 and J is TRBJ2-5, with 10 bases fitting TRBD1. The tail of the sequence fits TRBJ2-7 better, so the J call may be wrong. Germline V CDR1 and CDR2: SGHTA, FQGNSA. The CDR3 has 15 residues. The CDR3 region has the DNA TGTGCCAGTAACTCCGGGACAGGGGCTCCCTACGAGCAGTACTTC. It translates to CASNSGTGAPYEQYF.

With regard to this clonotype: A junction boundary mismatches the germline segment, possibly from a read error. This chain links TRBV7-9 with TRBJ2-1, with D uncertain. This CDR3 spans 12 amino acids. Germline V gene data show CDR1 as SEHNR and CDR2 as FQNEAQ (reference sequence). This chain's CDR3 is CASSLDGPYRIF. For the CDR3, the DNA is TGTGCCAGCAGCCTCGACGGTCCATACCGGATCTTC.

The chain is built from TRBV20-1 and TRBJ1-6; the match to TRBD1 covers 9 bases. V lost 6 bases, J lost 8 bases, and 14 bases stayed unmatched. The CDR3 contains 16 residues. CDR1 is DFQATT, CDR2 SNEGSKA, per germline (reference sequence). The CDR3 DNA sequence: TGCAGTGCACCCGTGCCGGGACAGGGCATGGATTCACCCCTCCACTTT. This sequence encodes CSAPVPGQGMDSPLHF.

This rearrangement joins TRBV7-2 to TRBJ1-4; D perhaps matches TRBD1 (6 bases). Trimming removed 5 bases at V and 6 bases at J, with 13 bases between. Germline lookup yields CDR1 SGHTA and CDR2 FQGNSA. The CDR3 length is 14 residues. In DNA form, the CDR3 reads TGTGCCAGCAGCCTCCAGGGGTTGGATGAAAAACTGTTTTTT. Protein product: CASSLQGLDEKLFF.

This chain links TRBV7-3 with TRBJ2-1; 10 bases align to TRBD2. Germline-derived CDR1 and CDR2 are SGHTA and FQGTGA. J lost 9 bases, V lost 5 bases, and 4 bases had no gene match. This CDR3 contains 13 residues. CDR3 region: CASSRTSGVEQFF. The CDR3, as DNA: TGTGCCAGCAGCAGGACTAGCGGAGTTGAGCAGTTCTTC. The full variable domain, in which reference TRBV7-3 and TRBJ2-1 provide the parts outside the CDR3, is GAGVSQTPSNKVTEKGKYVELRCDPISGHTALYWYRQSLGQGPEFLIYFQGTGAADDSGLPNDRFFAVRPEGSVSTLKIQRTERGDSAVYLCASSRTSGVEQFFGPGTRLTVL.

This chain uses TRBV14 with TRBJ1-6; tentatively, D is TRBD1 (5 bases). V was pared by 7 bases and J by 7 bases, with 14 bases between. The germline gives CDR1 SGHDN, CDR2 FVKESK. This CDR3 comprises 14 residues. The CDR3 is CASTIGTLNSPLHF. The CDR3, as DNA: TGTGCCAGCACCATCGGGACCCTCAATTCACCCCTCCACTTT. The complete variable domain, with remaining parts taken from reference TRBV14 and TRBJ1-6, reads EAGVTQFPSHSVIEKGQTVTLRCDPISGHDNLYWYRRVMGKEIKFLLHFVKESKQDESGMPNNRFLAERTGGTYSTLKVQPAELEDSGVYFCASTIGTLNSPLHFGNGTRLTVT.

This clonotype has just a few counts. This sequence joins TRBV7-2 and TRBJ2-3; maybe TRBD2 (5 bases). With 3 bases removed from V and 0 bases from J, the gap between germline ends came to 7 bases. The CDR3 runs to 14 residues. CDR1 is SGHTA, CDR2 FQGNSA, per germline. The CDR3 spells CASSLDSSTDTQYF. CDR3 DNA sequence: TGTGCCAGCAGCTTGGACTCCAGCACAGATACGCAGTATTTT. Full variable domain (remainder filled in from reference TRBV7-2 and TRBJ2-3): GAGVSQSPSNKVTEKGKDVELRCDPISGHTALYWYRQSLGQGLEFLIYFQGNSAPDKSGLPSDRFSAERTGGSVSTLTIQRTQQEDSAVYLCASSLDSSTDTQYFGPGTRLTVL.

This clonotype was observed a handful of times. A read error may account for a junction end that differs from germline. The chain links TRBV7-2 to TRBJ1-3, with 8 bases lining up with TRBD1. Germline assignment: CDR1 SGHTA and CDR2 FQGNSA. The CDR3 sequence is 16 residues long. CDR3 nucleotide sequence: TGTGCCAGCGGCTTGTTCGGACAGGGAAATGGAAACACCATATATTTT. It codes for CASGLFGQGNGNTIYF.

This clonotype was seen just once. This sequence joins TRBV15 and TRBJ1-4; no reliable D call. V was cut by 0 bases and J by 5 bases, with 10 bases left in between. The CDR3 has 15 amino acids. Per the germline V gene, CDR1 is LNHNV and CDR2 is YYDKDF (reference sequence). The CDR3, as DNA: TGTGCCACCAGCAGAGATGCGGGGAAGAATGAAAAACTGTTTTTT. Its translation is CATSRDAGKNEKLFF.

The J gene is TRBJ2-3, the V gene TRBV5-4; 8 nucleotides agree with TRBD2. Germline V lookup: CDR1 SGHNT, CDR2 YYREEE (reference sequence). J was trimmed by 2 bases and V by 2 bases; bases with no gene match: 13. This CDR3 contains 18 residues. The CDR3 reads CASSLGAWRGASTDTQYF. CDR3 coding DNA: TGTGCCAGCAGCTTAGGGGCTTGGCGGGGGGCCTCCACAGATACGCAGTATTTT.

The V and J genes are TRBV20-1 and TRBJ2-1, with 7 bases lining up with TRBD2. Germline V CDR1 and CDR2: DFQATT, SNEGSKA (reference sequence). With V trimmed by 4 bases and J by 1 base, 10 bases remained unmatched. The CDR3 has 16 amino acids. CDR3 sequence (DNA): TGCAGTGCTACAGGCAGGAGCGGGGAGTCCTACAATGAGCAGTTCTTC. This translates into CSATGRSGESYNEQFF.

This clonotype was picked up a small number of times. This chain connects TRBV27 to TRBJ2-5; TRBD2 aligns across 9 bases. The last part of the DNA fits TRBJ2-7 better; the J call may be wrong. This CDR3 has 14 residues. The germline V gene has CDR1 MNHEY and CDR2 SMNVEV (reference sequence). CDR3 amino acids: CASSFAGGTYEQYF. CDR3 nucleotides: TGTGCCAGCAGTTTTGCGGGGGGGACCTACGAGCAGTACTTC.

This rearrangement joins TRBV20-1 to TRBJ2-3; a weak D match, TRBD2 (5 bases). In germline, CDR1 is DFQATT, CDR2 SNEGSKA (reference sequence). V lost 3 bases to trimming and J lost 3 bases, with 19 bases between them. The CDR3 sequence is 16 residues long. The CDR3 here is CSARSGMGSRTDTQYF. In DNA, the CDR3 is TGCAGTGCTAGGTCGGGGATGGGGTCAAGAACAGATACGCAGTATTTT.

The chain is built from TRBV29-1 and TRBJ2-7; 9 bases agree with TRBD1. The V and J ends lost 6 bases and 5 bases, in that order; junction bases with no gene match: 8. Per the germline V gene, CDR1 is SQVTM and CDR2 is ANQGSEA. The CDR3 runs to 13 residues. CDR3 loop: CSVRRDRADEQYF. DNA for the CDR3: TGCAGCGTCCGCCGGGACAGGGCCGACGAGCAGTACTTC.

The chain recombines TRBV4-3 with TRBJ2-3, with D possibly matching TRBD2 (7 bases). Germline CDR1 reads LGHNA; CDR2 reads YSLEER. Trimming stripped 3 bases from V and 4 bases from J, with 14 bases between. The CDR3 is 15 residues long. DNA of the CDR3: TGCGCCAGCAGCCAGGGAGGGGGGAGTCCAGATACGCAGTATTTT. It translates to CASSQGGGSPDTQYF.

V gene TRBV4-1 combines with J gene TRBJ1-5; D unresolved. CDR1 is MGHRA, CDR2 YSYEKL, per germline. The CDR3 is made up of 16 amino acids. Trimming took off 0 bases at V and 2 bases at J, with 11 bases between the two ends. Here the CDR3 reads CASSQDPPARNQPQHF. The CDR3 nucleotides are TGCGCCAGCAGCCAAGATCCACCAGCGCGCAATCAGCCCCAGCATTTT.

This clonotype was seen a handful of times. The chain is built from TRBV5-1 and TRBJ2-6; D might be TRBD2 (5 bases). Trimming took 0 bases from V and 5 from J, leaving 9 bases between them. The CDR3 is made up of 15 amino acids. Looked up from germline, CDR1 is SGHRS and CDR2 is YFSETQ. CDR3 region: CASSLEWRRANVLTF. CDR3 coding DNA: TGCGCCAGCAGCTTGGAGTGGAGGCGGGCCAACGTCCTGACTTTC.

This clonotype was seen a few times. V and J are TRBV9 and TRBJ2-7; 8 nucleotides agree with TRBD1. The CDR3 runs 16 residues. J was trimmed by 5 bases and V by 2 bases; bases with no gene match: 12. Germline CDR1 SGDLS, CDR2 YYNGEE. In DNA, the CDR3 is TGTGCCAGCAGCGTCACAGGGGGGCAACTGTCGGACGAGCAGTACTTC. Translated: CASSVTGGQLSDEQYF.

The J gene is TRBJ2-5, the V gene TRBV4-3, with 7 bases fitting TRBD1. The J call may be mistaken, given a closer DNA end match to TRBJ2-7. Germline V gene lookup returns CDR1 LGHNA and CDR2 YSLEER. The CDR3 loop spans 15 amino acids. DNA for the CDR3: TGCGCCAGCAGCCAACAACAGGGGTCAGGTTTCGAGCAGTACTTC. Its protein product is CASSQQQGSGFEQYF.

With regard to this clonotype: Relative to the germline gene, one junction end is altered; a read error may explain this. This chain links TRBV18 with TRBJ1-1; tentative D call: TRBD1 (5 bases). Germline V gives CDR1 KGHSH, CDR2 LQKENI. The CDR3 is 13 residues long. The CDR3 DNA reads TGTGCCGGCTCACCTCCCGGGACCGCGATAACTTTCTTT. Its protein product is CAGSPPGTAITFF.

CDR3 sequence: CASSFNRLAADQETQYF. The CDR3 DNA follows: TGCGCCAGCAGCTTCAACCGACTAGCGGCAGATCAAGAGACCCAGTACTTC. The chain couples TRBV5-1 to TRBJ2-5; TRBD2 matches 9 bases. The CDR3 sequence is 17 residues long. In germline, CDR1 is SGHRS, CDR2 YFSETQ. V shed 2 bases, J shed 2 bases, and the junction held 10 bases outside the gene matches.

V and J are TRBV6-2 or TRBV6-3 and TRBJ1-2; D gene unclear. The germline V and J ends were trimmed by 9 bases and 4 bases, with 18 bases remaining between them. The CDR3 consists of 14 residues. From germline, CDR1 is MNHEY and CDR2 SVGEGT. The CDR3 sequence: CASAAPGLSYGYTF. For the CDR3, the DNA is TGTGCCAGTGCTGCCCCCGGACTAAGCTATGGCTACACCTTC.

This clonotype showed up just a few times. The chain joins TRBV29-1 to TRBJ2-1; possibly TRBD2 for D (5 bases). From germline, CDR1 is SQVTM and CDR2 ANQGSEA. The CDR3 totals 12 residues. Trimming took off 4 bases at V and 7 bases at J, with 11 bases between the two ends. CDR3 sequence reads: CSVGLIQNEQFF. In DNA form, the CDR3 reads TGCAGCGTTGGACTAATTCAAAATGAGCAGTTCTTC.

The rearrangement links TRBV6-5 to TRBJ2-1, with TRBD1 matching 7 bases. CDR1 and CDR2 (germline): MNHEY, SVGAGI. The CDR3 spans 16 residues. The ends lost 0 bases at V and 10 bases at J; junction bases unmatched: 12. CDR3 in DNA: TGTGCCAGCAGTTACTCGAATAGGGGGCGGGTTAGGGAGCAGTTCTTC. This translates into CASSYSNRGRVREQFF.

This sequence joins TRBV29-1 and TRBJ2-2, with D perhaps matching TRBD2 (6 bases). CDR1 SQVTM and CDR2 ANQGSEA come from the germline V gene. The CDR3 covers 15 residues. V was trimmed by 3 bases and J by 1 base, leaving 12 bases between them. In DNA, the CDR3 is TGCAGCGTTGAGGTGCAGACTAGGAACACCGGGGAGCTGTTTTTT. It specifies CSVEVQTRNTGELFF.